The 25 T cell receptor beta chains given below trace back to one sample, sequenced in a study of technical replicates of blood from a few donors. The assay was immunoSEQ multiplex PCR, and TCRdb's table has in-frame clones only and misses some. The sample carries tens of thousands of clones, roughly 95% recorded once. Material: T cells isolated from PBMCs. The receptors shown here come from a human donor in good health.

The rearrangement joins TRBV7-9 to TRBJ1-2; 10 bases map to TRBD1. The germline V gene encodes CDR1 SEHNR and CDR2 FQNEAQ (reference sequence). The V gene end was trimmed by 6 bases and the J gene end by 3 bases; junction bases not matched to a gene: 7. This CDR3 comprises 15 residues. The CDR3 spells CASSIGTGEYYGYTF. The CDR3 DNA reads as TGTGCCAGCAGTATTGGGACAGGGGAATACTATGGCTACACCTTC. The full variable domain, rest sourced from reference TRBV7-9 and TRBJ1-2, is DTGVSQNPRHKITKRGQNVTFRCDPISEHNRLYWYRQTLGQGPEFLTYFQNEAQLEKSRLLSDRFSAERPKGSFSTLEIQRTEQGDSAMYLCASSIGTGEYYGYTFGSGTRLTVV.

J is TRBJ2-5 and V is TRBV11-2; 7 bases fit TRBD2. The CDR3 covers 15 residues. J lost 5 bases, V lost 5 bases, and 11 bases had no gene match. CDR1 is SGHAT and CDR2 is FQNNGV in the germline V gene. Here the CDR3 DNA reads TGTGCCAGCAGCGGGACCCCGGGGGGATACGAGACCCAGTACTTC. It yields the protein CASSGTPGGYETQYF.

The chain joins TRBV28 to TRBJ1-2; 8 bases align to TRBD1. V was clipped by 5 bases and J by 5 bases; unmatched bases: 7. Germline CDR1 is MDHEN and CDR2 is SYDVKM. The CDR3 length is 14 residues. This chain's CDR3 is CASSKGTGIYGYTF. The CDR3 nucleotides read TGTGCCAGCAGTAAAGGGACAGGTATTTATGGCTACACCTTC.

This clone showed up just once. The rearrangement joins TRBV5-1 to TRBJ1-1, with D possibly being TRBD1 (6 bases). V was cut by 4 bases and J by 1 base, with 11 bases left in between. CDR3 length: 14 residues. Germline CDR1 SGHRS, CDR2 YFSETQ. The CDR3, as DNA: TGCGCCAGCAGCCTGAGGACAGCGAACACTGAAGCTTTCTTT. Amino acid sequence: CASSLRTANTEAFF.

The V call is TRBV27, the J call TRBJ2-2; TRBD1 matches at 9 bases. There are 16 residues in the CDR3. From germline, CDR1 is MNHEY and CDR2 SMNVEV (reference sequence). With 6 bases clipped from V and 3 bases from J, the junction kept 8 bases outside the gene matches. The CDR3 reads CASRLTRDRDTGELFF. Here the CDR3 DNA reads TGTGCCAGCAGATTGACCCGGGACAGGGACACCGGGGAGCTGTTTTTT.

This chain uses TRBV19 with TRBJ1-5, with a weak D call TRBD1 (6 bases). The CDR3 sequence is 14 residues long. CDR1 and CDR2 (germline): LNHDA, SQIVND (reference sequence). Trimming left V 3 bases short and J 3 bases short, with 9 bases between. The CDR3 protein is CASSIRGYNQPQHF. In DNA form, the CDR3 reads TGTGCCAGTAGTATCAGGGGATACAATCAGCCCCAGCATTTT.

This chain uses TRBV2 with TRBJ1-4; D is ambiguous. The CDR3 spans 13 residues. Germline V gene data show CDR1 as SNHLY and CDR2 as FYNNEI. V lost 6 bases to trimming and J lost 4 bases, with 9 bases between them. The CDR3 reads CASRVLFNEKLFF. In nucleotides, the CDR3 is TGTGCCAGCAGGGTACTTTTTAATGAAAAACTGTTTTTT. The full variable domain, rest sourced from reference TRBV2 and TRBJ1-4, is EPEVTQTPSHQVTQMGQEVILRCVPISNHLYFYWYRQILGQKVEFLVSFYNNEISEKSEIFDDQFSVERPDGSNFTLKIRSTKLEDSAMYFCASRVLFNEKLFFGSGTQLSVL.

V and J are TRBV11-2 and TRBJ2-5; weak D call: TRBD1 (6 bases). The V and J ends lost 5 bases and 5 bases respectively, with 15 bases between them. CDR1 and CDR2 from the germline V gene are SGHAT and FQNNGV. The CDR3 has 14 residues. CDR3 amino acids: CASSPRGLVETQYF. CDR3 sequence (DNA): TGTGCCAGCAGCCCGAGGGGGTTGGTCGAGACCCAGTACTTC.

The chain links TRBV7-2 to TRBJ2-5; D is undetermined. This CDR3 region has 13 residues. V lost 5 bases to trimming and J lost 2 bases, with 9 bases between them. The germline CDR1 and CDR2 sequences are SGHTA and FQGNSA. The CDR3 is CASSQRAQETQYF. DNA for the CDR3: TGTGCCAGCAGCCAGCGCGCACAAGAGACCCAGTACTTC.

The rearrangement uses TRBV6-6 and TRBJ2-3; TRBD1 aligns across 7 bases. Germline values: CDR1 MNHNY, CDR2 SVGAGI (reference sequence). This CDR3 contains 13 residues. With 6 bases clipped from V and 4 bases from J, the junction kept 4 bases outside the gene matches. CDR3 nucleotides: TGTGCCAGCAGGTATGGGACAGCAGATACGCAGTATTTT. Its protein product is CASRYGTADTQYF.

In DNA, the CDR3 is TGTGCCAGCAGCAACTACAGGGAAGAGAACTACTACGAGCAGTACTTC. Translating it yields CASSNYREENYYEQYF. The rearrangement uses TRBV7-9 and TRBJ2-7, with D possibly matching TRBD1 (6 bases). Trimming removed 5 bases at V and 3 bases at J, with 20 bases between. The CDR3 runs 16 residues. Germline V gives CDR1 SEHNR, CDR2 FQNEAQ (reference sequence).

This clone has a single count. The chain combines TRBV27 with TRBJ2-3; TRBD1 aligns across 8 bases. Germline assignment: CDR1 MNHEY and CDR2 SMNVEV (reference sequence). This CDR3 is built from 17 residues. V lost 5 bases to trimming and J lost 1 base; unmatched junction nucleotides: 11. For the CDR3, the DNA is TGTGCCAGCAGTATCAGCCTCGGACAGGGTCGCACAGATACGCAGTATTTT. Its translation: CASSISLGQGRTDTQYF.

This chain joins TRBV15 and TRBJ1-2; 8 nucleotides match TRBD1. The CDR3 spans 15 residues. The germline V gene has CDR1 LNHNV and CDR2 YYDKDF (reference sequence). V lost 3 bases to trimming and J lost 3 bases; unmatched junction nucleotides: 6. In DNA, the CDR3 is TGTGCCACCAGCAGGGACAGGGCTGCTCACTATGGCTACACCTTC. Residues: CATSRDRAAHYGYTF.

The CDR3 region is CASSFRGSLPNTEAFF. DNA for the CDR3: TGTGCCAGCAGTTTCAGGGGTAGTCTCCCGAACACTGAAGCTTTCTTT. The chain recombines TRBV28 with TRBJ1-1; TRBD1 is a possible D gene (6 bases). CDR1 MDHEN and CDR2 SYDVKM come from the germline V gene. This CDR3 spans 16 amino acids. V lost 3 bases and J 1 base, leaving 15 bases between the germline ends.

The rearrangement uses TRBV2 and TRBJ1-1; TRBD1 might be the D (6 bases). Germline lookup yields CDR1 SNHLY and CDR2 FYNNEI. V lost 8 bases and J 4 bases, leaving 8 bases between the germline ends. The CDR3 is made up of 11 amino acids. The CDR3 nucleotides read TGTGCCAGCGGGGGCGTCACTGAAGCTTTCTTT. Protein sequence: CASGGVTEAFF.

The chain recombines TRBV27 with TRBJ1-1, with TRBD1 as a possible D gene (5 bases). This CDR3 comprises 14 residues. Germline loops: CDR1 MNHEY, CDR2 SMNVEV (reference sequence). The V end lost 7 bases, the J end lost 5 bases, and 17 bases lay between the germline ends. CDR3 DNA sequence: TGTGCCAGCATCGACATGGGGGGACGGACTGAAGCTTTCTTT. It is translated as CASIDMGGRTEAFF.

This chain links TRBV19 with TRBJ1-5; the D gene is possibly TRBD1 (5 bases). The V end lost 3 bases, the J end lost 6 bases, and 12 bases lay between the germline ends. Germline values: CDR1 LNHDA, CDR2 SQIVND (reference sequence). CDR3 length: 14 amino acids. The chain's CDR3 is CASSIREGTQPQHF. The CDR3 DNA reads as TGTGCCAGTAGTATCAGGGAAGGAACTCAGCCCCAGCATTTT.

J is TRBJ2-7 and V is TRBV28, with D perhaps TRBD1 (6 bases). The CDR3 sequence is 17 residues long. Germline assignment: CDR1 MDHEN and CDR2 SYDVKM. Trimming left V 4 bases short and J 0 bases short, with 19 bases between. For the CDR3, the DNA is TGTGCCAGCAGTTCTTTGAAAGGGACACCATACTCCTACGAGCAGTACTTC. This codes for CASSSLKGTPYSYEQYF.

The chain recombines TRBV14 with TRBJ1-4; 8 bases match TRBD1. J gave up 8 bases and V 4 bases, and 9 bases lay outside the gene matches. Germline CDR1 is SGHDN and CDR2 is FVKESK. The CDR3 is 15 amino acids. CDR3 nucleotide sequence: TGTGCCAGCAGCCGAACTACAGGGGGAAACGAAAAACTGTTTTTT. It yields the protein CASSRTTGGNEKLFF.

This rearrangement joins TRBV7-3 to TRBJ1-1; D call uncertain. CDR1 and CDR2 from the germline V gene are SGHTA and FQGTGA. V lost 1 base, J lost 3 bases, and 6 bases lay in between. This CDR3 region has 13 residues. CDR3 protein: CASSLIGDTEAFF. CDR3 nucleotide sequence: TGTGCCAGCAGCTTAATCGGGGACACTGAAGCTTTCTTT.

The V and J genes are TRBV9 and TRBJ2-5; D perhaps matches TRBD2 (5 bases). CDR1 SGDLS and CDR2 YYNGEE come from the germline V gene. The CDR3 has 15 amino acids. Trimming shortened V by 3 bases and J by 0 bases, and 12 bases separated the two germline ends. Here the CDR3 reads CASSAGPGNQETQYF. CDR3 bases: TGTGCCAGCAGCGCCGGCCCGGGGAACCAAGAGACCCAGTACTTC.

The rearrangement uses TRBV4-1 and TRBJ2-7, with D tentatively TRBD2 (6 bases). Per germline, CDR1 MGHRA and CDR2 YSYEKL. V was trimmed by 3 bases and J by 3 bases, leaving 12 bases between them. This CDR3 region has 14 residues. This CDR3 is CASSHQAGYYEQYF. The CDR3 nucleotides are TGCGCCAGCAGCCACCAAGCGGGCTACTACGAGCAGTACTTC.

The V and J genes are TRBV4-3 and TRBJ1-3, with D possibly TRBD1 on 6 matching bases. From germline, CDR1 is LGHNA and CDR2 YSLEER. The V and J ends lost 4 bases and 4 bases respectively, with 11 bases between them. This CDR3 spans 14 amino acids. The CDR3 protein is CASSPWTDGNTIYF. DNA of the CDR3: TGCGCCAGCAGCCCTTGGACAGACGGAAACACCATATATTTT.

CDR3: CASTRGGGSYNEQFF. The CDR3 DNA reads as TGTGCCAGTACCCGCGGGGGGGGGTCCTACAATGAGCAGTTCTTC. The chain is built from TRBV19 and TRBJ2-1, with 9 nucleotides matching TRBD2. The CDR3 extends over 15 amino acids. Germline assignment: CDR1 LNHDA and CDR2 SQIVND (reference sequence). The V gene end was trimmed by 7 bases and the J gene end by 1 base; junction bases not matched to a gene: 5.

This clone was counted a single time. V is TRBV10-3 and J is TRBJ1-5; weak D call: TRBD1 (6 bases). Germline CDR1 reads ENHRY; CDR2 reads SYGVKD. The CDR3 length is 15 residues. V was trimmed by 5 bases and J by 4 bases, leaving 15 bases between them. The CDR3: CAISPEDSSNQPQHF. CDR3 sequence (DNA): TGTGCCATCAGTCCAGAGGACAGTAGTAATCAGCCCCAGCATTTT.